This T cell receptor (beta chain) was observed in a study of radiotherapy plus CTLA-4 blockade in lung cancer. The CDR3 covers 13 residues. V shed 3 bases and J shed 3 bases, with 11 bases lying between them. Per germline, CDR1 GTSNPN and CDR2 SVGIG (reference sequence). This table comes from immunoSEQ multiplex PCR, and its TCRdb copy is limited to in-frame clones, with some not included. The sample has 65,000 to 70,000 clones; 65% to 80% are singletons. The chain links TRBV30 to TRBJ1-1, with D hard to call. This TCR was sampled from a human donor with non-small cell lung cancer who had a complete response to radiotherapy plus ipilimumab. The source was peripheral blood, collected from a patient treated with radiotherapy plus ipilimumab. The CDR3 protein is CAWRDRWYTEAFF. Here the CDR3 DNA reads TGTGCCTGGAGGGACCGGTGGTACACTGAAGCTTTCTTT.